Listed here is a single TCR beta chain. The target antigen is unknown. Germline lookup yields CDR1 MNHEY and CDR2 SMNVEV (reference sequence). The V and J ends lost 3 bases and 3 bases respectively, with 9 bases between them. The CDR3 has 13 amino acids. The PCR made use of 60 Vbeta and 13 Jbeta primers. TCRdb's table, derived via immunoSEQ multiplex PCR, lists solely in-frame clones and lacks some. The sample gives roughly 90,000 clones, 80% to 90% of which show up once; roughly 3.4% is in the top ten. These data come from a study of cytomegalovirus exposure and HLA in healthy donors. General study points: Follow-up analysis seemed to connect common viral pathogens with several of the most significant clusters identified. A later analysis linked a missense variant in DCLRE1C to the trimming of TCR beta V and J genes.

The sequencing sample was made of PBMCs. The TCR comes from a man between 25 and 39 years old in good health and CMV-seropositive. The chain joins TRBV27 to TRBJ2-7; D is possibly TRBD2 (6 bases). The CDR3 coding sequence is TGTGCCAGCAGTTTGGAGGGTGGCTACGAGCAGTACTTC. This translates into CASSLEGGYEQYF.